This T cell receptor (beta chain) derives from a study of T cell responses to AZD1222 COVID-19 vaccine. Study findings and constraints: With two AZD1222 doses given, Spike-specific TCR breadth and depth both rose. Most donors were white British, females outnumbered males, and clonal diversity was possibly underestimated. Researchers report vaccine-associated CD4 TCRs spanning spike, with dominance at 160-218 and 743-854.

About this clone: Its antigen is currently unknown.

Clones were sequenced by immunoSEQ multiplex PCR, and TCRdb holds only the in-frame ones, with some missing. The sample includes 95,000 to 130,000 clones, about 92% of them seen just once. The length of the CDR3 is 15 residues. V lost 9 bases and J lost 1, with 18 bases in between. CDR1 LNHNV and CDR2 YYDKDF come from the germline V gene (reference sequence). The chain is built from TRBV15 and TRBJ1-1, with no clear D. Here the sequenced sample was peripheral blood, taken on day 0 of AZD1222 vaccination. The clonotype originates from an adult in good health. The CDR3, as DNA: TGTGCCACTCTGACGAGGGTTGGCCCGAACACTGAAGCTTTCTTT. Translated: CATLTRVGPNTEAFF.